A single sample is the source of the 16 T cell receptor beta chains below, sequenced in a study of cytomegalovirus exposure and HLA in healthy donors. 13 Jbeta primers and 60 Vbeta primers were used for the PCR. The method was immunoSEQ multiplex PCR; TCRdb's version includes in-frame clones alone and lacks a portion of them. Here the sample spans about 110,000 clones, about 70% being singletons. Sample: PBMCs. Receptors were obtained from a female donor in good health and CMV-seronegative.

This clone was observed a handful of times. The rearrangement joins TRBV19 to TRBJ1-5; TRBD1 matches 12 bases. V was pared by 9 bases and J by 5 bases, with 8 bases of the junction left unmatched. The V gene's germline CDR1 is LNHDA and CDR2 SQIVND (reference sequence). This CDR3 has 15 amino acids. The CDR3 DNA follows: TGTGCCAGCCGGGACAGGGGGCATGGGTATCAGCCCCAGCATTTT. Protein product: CASRDRGHGYQPQHF.

DNA for the CDR3: TGTGCCAGCAGCTTATTCGCAATCGGGAGCTCCTACAATGAGCAGTTCTTC. Translated, it gives CASSLFAIGSSYNEQFF. V gene TRBV7-8 combines with J gene TRBJ2-1, with TRBD2 as a possible D gene (6 bases). The CDR3 runs 17 residues. Germline CDR1 and CDR2: SGHVS and FQNEAQ. Trimming left V 2 bases short and J 0 bases short, with 14 bases between.

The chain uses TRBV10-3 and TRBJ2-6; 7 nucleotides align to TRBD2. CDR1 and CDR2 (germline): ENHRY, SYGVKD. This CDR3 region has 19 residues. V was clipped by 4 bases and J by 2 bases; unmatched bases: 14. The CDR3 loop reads CAISVGKEHSGPGANVLTF. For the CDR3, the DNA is TGTGCCATCAGTGTAGGAAAAGAACATAGCGGGCCTGGGGCCAACGTCCTGACTTTC.

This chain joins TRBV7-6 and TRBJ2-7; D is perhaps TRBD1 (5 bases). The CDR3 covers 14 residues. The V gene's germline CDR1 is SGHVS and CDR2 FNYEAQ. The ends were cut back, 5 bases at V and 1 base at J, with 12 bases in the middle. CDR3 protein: CASSPRAGSYEQYF. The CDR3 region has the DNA TGTGCCAGCAGCCCTCGGGCAGGGTCCTACGAGCAGTACTTC.

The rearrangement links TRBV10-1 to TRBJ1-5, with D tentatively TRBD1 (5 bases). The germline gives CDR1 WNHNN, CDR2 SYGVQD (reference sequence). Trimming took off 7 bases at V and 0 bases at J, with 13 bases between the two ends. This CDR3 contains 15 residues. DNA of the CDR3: TGCGCCAGCAACCCGGACAAGCATAGCAATCAGCCCCAGCATTTT. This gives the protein CASNPDKHSNQPQHF.

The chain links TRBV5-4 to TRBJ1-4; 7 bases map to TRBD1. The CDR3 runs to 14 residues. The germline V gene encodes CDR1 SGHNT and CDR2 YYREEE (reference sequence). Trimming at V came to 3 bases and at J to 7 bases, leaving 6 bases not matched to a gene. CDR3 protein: CASSSRGGGEKLFF. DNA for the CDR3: TGTGCCAGCAGCTCGCGAGGGGGCGGTGAAAAACTGTTTTTT. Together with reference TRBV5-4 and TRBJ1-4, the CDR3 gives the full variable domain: ETGVTQSPTHLIKTRGQQVTLRCSSQSGHNTVSWYQQALGQGPQFIFQYYREEENGRGNFPPRFSGLQFPNYSSELNVNALELDDSALYLCASSSRGGGEKLFFGSGTQLSVL.

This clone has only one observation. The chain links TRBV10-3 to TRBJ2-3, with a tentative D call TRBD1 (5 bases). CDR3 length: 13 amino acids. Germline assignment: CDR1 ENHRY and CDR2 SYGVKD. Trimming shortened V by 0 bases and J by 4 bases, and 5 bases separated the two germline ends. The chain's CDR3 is CAISESTADTQYF. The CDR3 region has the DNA TGTGCCATCAGTGAGTCGACAGCAGATACGCAGTATTTT.

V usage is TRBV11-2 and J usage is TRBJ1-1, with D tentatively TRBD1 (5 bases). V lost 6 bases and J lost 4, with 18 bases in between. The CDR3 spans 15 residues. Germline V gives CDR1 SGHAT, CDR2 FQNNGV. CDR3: CASRTLKRGSTEAFF. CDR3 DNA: TGTGCCAGCAGGACTCTTAAAAGGGGTTCCACTGAAGCTTTCTTT.

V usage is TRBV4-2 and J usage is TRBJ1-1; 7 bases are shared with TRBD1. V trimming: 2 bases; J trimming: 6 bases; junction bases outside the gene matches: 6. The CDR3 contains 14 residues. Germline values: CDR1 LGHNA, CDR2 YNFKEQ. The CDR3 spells CASSQLGQVAEAFF. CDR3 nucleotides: TGTGCCAGCAGCCAACTCGGACAGGTAGCTGAAGCTTTCTTT.

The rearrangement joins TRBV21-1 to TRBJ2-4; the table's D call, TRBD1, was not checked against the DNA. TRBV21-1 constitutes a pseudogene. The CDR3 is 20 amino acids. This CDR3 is CASSKARLGRTGNLKNIQYF. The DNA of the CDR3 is TGTGCCAGCAGCAAAGCGAGACTAGGTAGGACAGGGAACCTTAAAAACATTCAGTACTTC.

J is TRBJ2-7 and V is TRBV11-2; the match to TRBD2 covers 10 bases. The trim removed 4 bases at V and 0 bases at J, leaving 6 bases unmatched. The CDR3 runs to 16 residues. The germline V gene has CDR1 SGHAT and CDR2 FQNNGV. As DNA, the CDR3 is TGTGCCAGCAGCTCCCTTCCTAGCGGGAGCTCCTACGAGCAGTACTTC. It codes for CASSSLPSGSSYEQYF.

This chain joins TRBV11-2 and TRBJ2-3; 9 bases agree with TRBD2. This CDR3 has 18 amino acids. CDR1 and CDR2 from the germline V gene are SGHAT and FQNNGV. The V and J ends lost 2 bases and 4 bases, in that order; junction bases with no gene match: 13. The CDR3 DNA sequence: TGTGCCAGCAGCTTATCCATCGGCGGGAGGGAAGTGGCAGATACGCAGTATTTT. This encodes CASSLSIGGREVADTQYF.

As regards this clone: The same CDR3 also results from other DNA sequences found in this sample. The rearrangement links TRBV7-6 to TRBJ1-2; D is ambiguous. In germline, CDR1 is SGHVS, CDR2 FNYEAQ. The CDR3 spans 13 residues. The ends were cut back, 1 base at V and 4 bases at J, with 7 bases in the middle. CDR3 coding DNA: TGTGCCAGCAGCTTAGAGGGAGGCTATGGCTACACCTTC. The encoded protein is CASSLEGGYGYTF.

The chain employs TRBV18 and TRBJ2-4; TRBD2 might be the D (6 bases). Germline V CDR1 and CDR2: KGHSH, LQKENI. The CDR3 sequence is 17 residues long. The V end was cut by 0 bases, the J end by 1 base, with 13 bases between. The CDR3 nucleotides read TGTGCCAGCTCACCACCGCCGGAGGGGATCGCCAAAAACATTCAGTACTTC. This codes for CASSPPPEGIAKNIQYF.

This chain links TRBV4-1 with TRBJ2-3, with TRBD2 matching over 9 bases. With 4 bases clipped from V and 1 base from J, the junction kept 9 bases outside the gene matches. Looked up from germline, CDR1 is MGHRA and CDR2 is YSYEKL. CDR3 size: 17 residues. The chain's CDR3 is CASSLRSGSRGTDTQYF. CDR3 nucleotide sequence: TGCGCCAGCAGCCTCCGTAGCGGGAGCAGGGGCACAGATACGCAGTATTTT.

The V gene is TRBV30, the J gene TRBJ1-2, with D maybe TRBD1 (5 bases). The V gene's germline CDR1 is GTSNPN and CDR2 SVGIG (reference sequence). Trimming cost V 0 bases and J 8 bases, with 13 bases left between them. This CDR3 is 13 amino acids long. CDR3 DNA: TGTGCCTGGAGTGTTGACCGAAAGGGGGGCTACACCTTC. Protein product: CAWSVDRKGGYTF. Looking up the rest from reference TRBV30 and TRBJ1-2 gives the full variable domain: SQTIHQWPATLVQPVGSPLSLECTVEGTSNPNLYWYRQAAGRGLQLLFYSVGIGQISSEVPQNLSASRPQDRQFILSSKKLLLSDSGFYLCAWSVDRKGGYTFGSGTRLTVV.